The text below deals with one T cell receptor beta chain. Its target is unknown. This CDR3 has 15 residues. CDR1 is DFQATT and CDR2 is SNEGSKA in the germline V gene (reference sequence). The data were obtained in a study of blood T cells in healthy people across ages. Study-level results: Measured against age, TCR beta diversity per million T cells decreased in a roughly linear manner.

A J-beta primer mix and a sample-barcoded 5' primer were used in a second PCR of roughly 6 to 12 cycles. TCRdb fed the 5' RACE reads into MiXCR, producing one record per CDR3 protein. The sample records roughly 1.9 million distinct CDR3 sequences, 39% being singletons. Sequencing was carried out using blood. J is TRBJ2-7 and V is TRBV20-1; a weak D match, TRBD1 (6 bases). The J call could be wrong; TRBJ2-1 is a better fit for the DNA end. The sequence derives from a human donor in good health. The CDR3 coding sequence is TGCAGTGCTAGAGATCTTTTAACAGGGAATAGCGAGCAGTTCTTC. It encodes CSARDLLTGNSEQFF.